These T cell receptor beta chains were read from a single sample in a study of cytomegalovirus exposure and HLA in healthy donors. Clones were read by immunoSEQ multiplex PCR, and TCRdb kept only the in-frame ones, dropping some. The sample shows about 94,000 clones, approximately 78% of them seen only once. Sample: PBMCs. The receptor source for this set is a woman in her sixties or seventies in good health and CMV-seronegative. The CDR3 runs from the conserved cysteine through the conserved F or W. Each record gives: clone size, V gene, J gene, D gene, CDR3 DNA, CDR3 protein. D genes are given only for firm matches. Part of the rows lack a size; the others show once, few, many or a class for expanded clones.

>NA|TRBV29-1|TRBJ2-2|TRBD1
TGCAGCGTTGAACAGGGGGAGAACACCGGGGAGCTGTTTTTT
CSVEQGENTGELFF
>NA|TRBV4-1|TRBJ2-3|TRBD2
TGCGCCAGCAGCCACACTCTAGCGGGGGATAGCACAGATACGCAGTATTTT
CASSHTLAGDSTDTQYF
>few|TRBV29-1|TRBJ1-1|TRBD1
TGCAGCGTTGGGGGACAGCCGAACACTGAAGCTTTCTTT
CSVGGQPNTEAFF
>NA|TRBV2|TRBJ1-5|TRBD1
TGTGCCAGCGGGGTTGGGGACAGGGGCAATCAGCCCCAGCATTTT
CASGVGDRGNQPQHF
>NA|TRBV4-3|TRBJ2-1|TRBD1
TGCGCCAGCAGCCAAAACAGGGGTGGGAATGAGCAGTTCTTC
CASSQNRGGNEQFF
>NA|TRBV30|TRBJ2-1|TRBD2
TGTGCCTGGATCCCGACTAGCGGCCATACGGAGCAGTTCTTC
CAWIPTSGHTEQFF
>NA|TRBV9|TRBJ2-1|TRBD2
TGTGCCAGCAGCGTAGGCGGGAGGGGTACCTACAATGAGCAGTTCTTC
CASSVGGRGTYNEQFF
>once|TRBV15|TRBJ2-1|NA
TGTGCCACCAGCAGTTTCGGACATGTAAATGAGCAGTTCTTC
CATSSFGHVNEQFF
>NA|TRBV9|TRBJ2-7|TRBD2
TGTGCCAGCAGCGTAGAGGCTAGCGGGCGCGAGCAGTACTTC
CASSVEASGREQYF
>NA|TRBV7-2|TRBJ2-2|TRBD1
TGTGCCAGCAGCCTTAGGACAGGGGGCAACGGGGAGCTGTTTTTT
CASSLRTGGNGELFF
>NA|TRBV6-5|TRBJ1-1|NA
TGTGCCAGCAGTCCCTCCGACAGGAACACTGAAGCTTTCTTT
CASSPSDRNTEAFF
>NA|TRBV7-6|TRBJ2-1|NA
TGTGCCAGCAGCTTAGGGAGCACAGGGGAGCAGTTCTTC
CASSLGSTGEQFF
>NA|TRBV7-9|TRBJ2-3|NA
TGTGCCATCTCCCATGGAGGCACAGATACGCAGTATTTT
CAISHGGTDTQYF
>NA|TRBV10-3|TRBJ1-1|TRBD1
TGTGCCATCAGCGTCCAGGGGGGTCGGACTGAAGCTTTCTTT
CAISVQGGRTEAFF
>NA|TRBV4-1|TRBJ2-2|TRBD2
TGCGCCAGCAGCCCTCTACTAGCGGGGGGCACCGGGGAGCTGTTTTTT
CASSPLLAGGTGELFF
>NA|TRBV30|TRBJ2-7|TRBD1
TGTGCCTGGGGCGGGACAGGGGATTACGAGCAGTACTTC
CAWGGTGDYEQYF
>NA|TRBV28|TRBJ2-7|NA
TGTGCCAGCAGGTATCTAGCGAAAATCGACGAGCAGTACTTC
CASRYLAKIDEQYF
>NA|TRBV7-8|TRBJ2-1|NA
TGTGCCAGCAGCTTAGGAACAGGGGAGCAGTTCTTC
CASSLGTGEQFF
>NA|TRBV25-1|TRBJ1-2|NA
TGTGCCAGCAGGGGGACTGGAGAGAACTATGGCTACACCTTC
CASRGTGENYGYTF
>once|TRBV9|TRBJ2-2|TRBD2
TGTGCCAGCAGCCCAGGGACTAGCAGCACCGGGGAGCTGTTTTTT
CASSPGTSSTGELFF
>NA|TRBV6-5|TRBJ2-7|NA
TGTGCCAGCAGTGACATCGGGAGCTACGAGCAGTACTTC
CASSDIGSYEQYF
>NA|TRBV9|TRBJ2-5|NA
TGTGCCAGCAGCGTAGGAGGGGGTGGTGCGGAGACCCAGTACTTC
CASSVGGGGAETQYF
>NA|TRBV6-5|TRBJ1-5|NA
TGTGCCAGCAGTTACTTGGGCGATCAGCCCCAGCATTTT
CASSYLGDQPQHF
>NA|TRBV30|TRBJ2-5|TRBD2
TGTGCCTGGAGTGTACGGACTAGCGGGGTCGGGGCCCAGTACTTC
CAWSVRTSGVGAQYF